This T cell receptor (beta chain) was profiled in a study of OX40 agonist ivuxolimab in advanced cancers. Study overall: Ivuxolimab was delivered to patients intravenously every 2 weeks at doses spanning 0.01 to 10 mg/kg. The dose-escalation cohort was around 83% male, with a mean age of around 60 years, ranging roughly 23 to 90.

Germline V gives CDR1 MNHNS, CDR2 SASEGT. The CDR3 consists of 15 residues. V lost 7 bases and J lost 7, with 20 bases in between. Some clones are missing from TCRdb's copy, which holds only in-frame ones; the method was immunoSEQ multiplex PCR. Of roughly 60,000 clones listed, 85% are singletons. Study-wide points: More expanded clones were found, on average, in CD8+ than in CD4+ T cells. Clones of CD4+ and CD8+ blood T cells grew by week 6 at doses of 0.1 to 3.0 mg/kg.

Note on this clone: Its antigen is not identified.

This sequence was found in an adult with an advanced solid tumor such as melanoma, head and neck, liver or kidney cancer. Sequencing used CD4+ or CD8+ T cells sorted from blood, obtained in a trial of the OX40 agonist ivuxolimab. The J gene is TRBJ1-5, the V gene TRBV6-1; D uncertain. CDR3 sequence: CASMLRVGMGQPQHF. The DNA for the CDR3 is TGTGCCAGCATGCTAAGGGTGGGGATGGGACAGCCCCAGCATTTT.